One and the same sample provided the 17 T cell receptor beta chains below, sequenced in a study of vaccination effects on CD4 cells after COVID-19. Sequencing was performed with immunoSEQ multiplex PCR; in TCRdb, only in-frame clones are kept and a portion is missing. The sample holds about 48,000 clones, 55% to 75% seen once. Following a roughly 11-day culture, CD4+ T cells were purified. These receptors' antigens are unknown. Sequencing used CD4+ T cells from PBMCs cultured without peptide, obtained before COVID-19 vaccination. The receptors originated from a human donor who received a COVID-19 vaccine.

This chain links TRBV7-9 with TRBJ1-3; D uncertain. Germline loops: CDR1 SEHNR, CDR2 FQNEAQ (reference sequence). CDR3 length equals 13 residues. V was shortened by 0 bases and J by 4 bases, with 4 bases between the two germline ends. The CDR3 loop is CASSLAGGNTIYF. In DNA form, the CDR3 reads TGTGCCAGCAGCTTAGCGGGAGGAAACACCATATATTTT.

This clone is a singleton in its sample. This chain links TRBV6-5 with TRBJ2-2, with D unclear. This CDR3 contains 14 residues. Trimming stripped 7 bases from V and 1 base from J, with 10 bases between. Looked up from germline, CDR1 is MNHEY and CDR2 is SVGAGI. This chain's CDR3 is CASTSKVNTGELFF. The CDR3 nucleotides are TGTGCCAGCACGAGCAAGGTGAACACCGGGGAGCTGTTTTTT.

This chain links TRBV28 with TRBJ2-7, with 10 positions matching TRBD1. Trimming removed 5 bases from V and 4 bases from J; junction bases left unmatched: 8. CDR1 and CDR2 (germline): MDHEN, SYDVKM. There are 15 residues in the CDR3. CDR3: CASSAGTGVRYEQYF. CDR3 DNA sequence: TGTGCCAGCAGTGCCGGGACAGGGGTTAGGTACGAGCAGTACTTC. The full variable domain, its missing parts supplied by reference TRBV28 and TRBJ2-7, is DVKVTQSSRYLVKRTGEKVFLECVQDMDHENMFWYRQDPGLGLRLIYFSYDVKMKEKGDIPEGYSVSREKKERFSLILESASTNQTSMYLCASSAGTGVRYEQYFGPGTRLTVT.

This chain links TRBV3-1 (or the pseudogene TRBV3-2) with TRBJ2-5; possibly TRBD1 for D (6 bases). The CDR3 spans 15 residues. The V gene lost 3 bases and the J gene lost 3 bases, with 14 bases spanning the gap. Germline loops: CDR1 LGHDT, CDR2 YNNKEL (reference sequence). CDR3 sequence: CASSHLVQGKETQYF. CDR3 coding DNA: TGTGCCAGCAGCCACCTTGTACAGGGCAAAGAGACCCAGTACTTC.

V is TRBV2 and J is TRBJ2-2; tentative D call: TRBD1 (6 bases). Germline V lookup: CDR1 SNHLY, CDR2 FYNNEI. V was pared by 7 bases and J by 7 bases, with 22 bases between. The CDR3 extends over 16 amino acids. CDR3 region: CASTADRGVRNGELFF. CDR3 nucleotide sequence: TGTGCCAGCACGGCGGACAGAGGGGTGCGCAACGGGGAGCTGTTTTTT.

V gene TRBV5-4 combines with J gene TRBJ2-3; D not resolved. V was clipped by 4 bases and J by 4 bases, with 10 bases between them. The germline gives CDR1 SGHNT, CDR2 YYREEE (reference sequence). This CDR3 has 13 amino acids. The CDR3 loop is CASSPDWPDTQYF. In nucleotides, the CDR3 is TGTGCCAGCAGCCCCGACTGGCCAGATACGCAGTATTTT.

This clone appeared a single time. The rearrangement joins TRBV20-1 to TRBJ1-1; D unclear. Germline V CDR1 and CDR2: DFQATT, SNEGSKA (reference sequence). The CDR3 spans 15 residues. Deletions cut 3 bases from V and 0 bases from J, with 14 bases between. DNA of the CDR3: TGCAGTGCTAGTACGGGAGGATCCGTGAACACTGAAGCTTTCTTT. Amino acids: CSASTGGSVNTEAFF.

This chain uses TRBV27 with TRBJ2-3; D may be TRBD2 (6 bases). Between the trimmed V and J ends, which lost 6 bases and 0 bases, there was a span of 16 bases. CDR3 length: 16 amino acids. CDR1 MNHEY and CDR2 SMNVEV come from the germline V gene (reference sequence). The chain's CDR3 is CASRSVLAISTDTQYF. The CDR3 DNA sequence: TGTGCCAGCAGGTCTGTCCTAGCGATTAGCACAGATACGCAGTATTTT.

V gene TRBV7-9 combines with J gene TRBJ2-1, with 8 positions matching TRBD2. CDR1 is SEHNR, CDR2 FQNEAQ, per germline (reference sequence). The CDR3 contains 15 residues. With 5 bases clipped from V and 0 bases from J, the junction kept 3 bases outside the gene matches. The CDR3 spells CASSPAGASYNEQFF. In nucleotides, the CDR3 is TGTGCCAGCAGCCCAGCGGGAGCCTCCTACAATGAGCAGTTCTTC.

J is TRBJ2-7 and V is TRBV6-1, with 7 bases aligning to TRBD1. The CDR3 sequence is 15 residues long. V was clipped by 2 bases and J by 2 bases; unmatched bases: 6. Germline V lookup: CDR1 MNHNS, CDR2 SASEGT. This CDR3 reads CASSEFKGQPYEQYF. The CDR3 coding sequence is TGTGCCAGCAGTGAATTCAAGGGACAGCCCTACGAGCAGTACTTC.

CDR3 sequence (DNA): TGTGCCAGCAGCCCCGTGGGGCCTGGGGGAAACACCATATATTTT. This sequence encodes CASSPVGPGGNTIYF. The chain joins TRBV7-2 to TRBJ1-3; D is possibly TRBD1 (5 bases). Trimming took off 5 bases at V and 4 bases at J, with 15 bases between the two ends. This CDR3 region has 15 residues. Germline V gene lookup returns CDR1 SGHTA and CDR2 FQGNSA.

V gene TRBV5-4 combines with J gene TRBJ2-1; 9 bases are a match to TRBD1. Germline CDR1 and CDR2: SGHNT and YYREEE (reference sequence). This CDR3 spans 16 amino acids. Trimming removed 4 bases from V and 0 bases from J; junction bases left unmatched: 5. DNA of the CDR3: TGTGCCAGCAGCAGCTTGGACAGGGGCTCCTACAATGAGCAGTTCTTC. This translates into CASSSLDRGSYNEQFF.

This clone has just one count. The chain uses TRBV3-1 (or the pseudogene TRBV3-2) and TRBJ2-1; perhaps TRBD1 as D (7 bases). The germline V and J ends were trimmed by 1 base and 12 bases, with 10 bases remaining between them. Per germline, CDR1 LGHDT and CDR2 YNNKEL (reference sequence). The CDR3 is 12 residues long. The CDR3 coding sequence is TGTGCCAGCAGCCAAGGACAGGGAGGGCAGTTCTTC. Translation gives CASSQGQGGQFF.

V usage is TRBV6-5 and J usage is TRBJ2-3; 9 positions agree with TRBD2. Trimming took 7 bases from V and 2 from J; bases not matched to a gene: 7. CDR3 length: 15 residues. CDR1 and CDR2 (germline): MNHEY, SVGAGI. The CDR3 DNA is TGTGCCAGCAAGGGGCGGGAGGGCCTCACAGATACGCAGTATTTT. Translation gives CASKGREGLTDTQYF.

This chain links TRBV27 with TRBJ2-7; 16 nucleotides line up with TRBD2. V was clipped by 6 bases and J by 4 bases; unmatched bases: 15. CDR3 size: 19 residues. Looked up from germline, CDR1 is MNHEY and CDR2 is SMNVEV (reference sequence). The CDR3 sequence: CASSLHAGGTSGRGYEQYF. CDR3 DNA: TGTGCCAGCAGCCTGCATGCGGGAGGGACTAGCGGGAGGGGGTACGAGCAGTACTTC.

The genes are TRBV9 and TRBJ1-1; no reliable D call. Between the trimmed V and J ends, which lost 0 bases and 0 bases, there was a span of 6 bases. The germline CDR1 and CDR2 sequences are SGDLS and YYNGEE. The length of the CDR3 is 14 residues. This CDR3 is CASSVGALNTEAFF. The CDR3 DNA is TGTGCCAGCAGCGTAGGTGCCCTGAACACTGAAGCTTTCTTT.

V usage is TRBV28 and J usage is TRBJ1-6; TRBD1 aligns across 7 bases. The CDR3 has 14 amino acids. After removal of 4 bases from V and 10 bases from J, the junction contained 7 bases not matched to a gene. Germline assignment: CDR1 MDHEN and CDR2 SYDVKM. CDR3 DNA: TGTGCCAGCAGTTCCCCAGGGGGAGCCTCACCCCTCCACTTT. Residues: CASSSPGGASPLHF.